This is a list of T cell receptor beta chains from one sample in a study of blood T cell repertoires in COVID-19. The assay was immunoSEQ multiplex PCR, and TCRdb's table has in-frame clones only and misses some. The sample holds about 380,000 clones, around 87% seen once. Specimen: PBMCs or T cells enriched from blood (not recorded which). The receptors come from a man aged 25 to 45 who had recovered from COVID-19. The CDR3 runs from the conserved cysteine through the conserved F or W.

j_gene: TRBJ2-7
v_gene: TRBV19
CDR3aa: CASSQNGDNYYEQYF

j_gene: TRBJ2-1
v_gene: TRBV5-1
CDR3aa: CASSQTSGDYNEQFF

j_gene: TRBJ1-3
v_gene: TRBV6-5
CDR3aa: CASSQGQVSGNTIYF

j_gene: TRBJ1-1
v_gene: TRBV2
CDR3aa: CASVFRTEAFF

j_gene: TRBJ2-7
v_gene: TRBV6-2/TRBV6-3
CDR3aa: CASSYRGGKRSSYEQYF

j_gene: TRBJ2-5
v_gene: TRBV25-1
CDR3aa: CASSERGGAETQYF

j_gene: TRBJ1-1
v_gene: TRBV12-5
CDR3aa: CASGLSGGYTEAFF

j_gene: TRBJ2-7
v_gene: TRBV4-1
CDR3aa: CASSQDLLTTYEQYF

j_gene: TRBJ1-2
v_gene: TRBV4-1
CDR3aa: CASTLTGGDFYGYTF

j_gene: TRBJ1-5
v_gene: TRBV19
CDR3aa: CASIPGASWNQPQHF

j_gene: TRBJ1-2
v_gene: TRBV27
CDR3aa: CASRPGQGGYYGYTF

j_gene: TRBJ2-1
v_gene: TRBV27
CDR3aa: CASSLSRTGGNEQFF

j_gene: TRBJ2-1
v_gene: TRBV9
CDR3aa: CASSGAGGLSNEQFF

j_gene: TRBJ2-5
v_gene: TRBV5-1
CDR3aa: CASSLVGQGSTQYF

j_gene: TRBJ1-4
v_gene: TRBV30
CDR3aa: CAWSGQSATNEKLFF

j_gene: TRBJ2-5
v_gene: TRBV6-5
CDR3aa: CASSSPGVQETQYF

j_gene: TRBJ2-7
v_gene: TRBV3-1/TRBV3-2
CDR3aa: CTSSQDPVRSDEQYF

j_gene: TRBJ2-2
v_gene: TRBV30
CDR3aa: CAWSTLQGRTGELFF

j_gene: TRBJ2-7
v_gene: TRBV9
CDR3aa: CASSAQQDTYEQYF

j_gene: TRBJ1-2
v_gene: TRBV21-1
CDR3aa: CASSTLRDREDGYTF

j_gene: TRBJ1-4
v_gene: TRBV5-1
CDR3aa: CASSWTGGTTNEKLFF

j_gene: TRBJ2-1
v_gene: TRBV18
CDR3aa: CASSPNLATVNNEQFF

j_gene: TRBJ1-2
v_gene: TRBV27
CDR3aa: CASSLSGTGYGYTF

j_gene: TRBJ2-5
v_gene: TRBV30
CDR3aa: CAWSQIGETQYF

j_gene: TRBJ2-1
v_gene: TRBV19
CDR3aa: CASSMVVQGFYNEQFF

j_gene: TRBJ2-3
v_gene: TRBV10-1
CDR3aa: CASSESLARTQYF

j_gene: TRBJ1-6
v_gene: TRBV19
CDR3aa: CASTLQGGANSPLHF

j_gene: TRBJ2-7
v_gene: TRBV27
CDR3aa: CASRPTGAYEQYF

j_gene: TRBJ1-2
v_gene: TRBV9
CDR3aa: CASSEPRDRRAHYGYTF

j_gene: TRBJ1-1
v_gene: TRBV7-2
CDR3aa: CASSEKNTEAFF

j_gene: TRBJ2-1
v_gene: TRBV5-1
CDR3aa: CASSLPGGEQFF

j_gene: TRBJ2-3
v_gene: TRBV11-2
CDR3aa: CASSSLGAPADTQYF

j_gene: TRBJ2-2
v_gene: TRBV2
CDR3aa: CASEALPGAGELFF

j_gene: TRBJ1-5
v_gene: TRBV19
CDR3aa: CASSDSGNQPQHF

j_gene: TRBJ2-7
v_gene: TRBV7-2
CDR3aa: CASSLIGVEEQYF

j_gene: TRBJ2-2
v_gene: TRBV29-1
CDR3aa: CSVSGGQVTGELFF

j_gene: TRBJ1-6
v_gene: TRBV29-1
CDR3aa: CSVLPDSLPLHF

j_gene: TRBJ1-2
v_gene: TRBV7-6
CDR3aa: CASSLESGANYGYTF

j_gene: TRBJ1-3
v_gene: TRBV29-1
CDR3aa: CSATTGSVPGNTIYF

j_gene: TRBJ1-5
v_gene: TRBV4-1
CDR3aa: CASSQESGNQPQHF

j_gene: TRBJ1-4
v_gene: TRBV4-1
CDR3aa: CASSQVPRVVEKLFF

j_gene: TRBJ1-3
v_gene: TRBV6-1
CDR3aa: CASSDWYPGSGNTIYF

j_gene: TRBJ1-5
v_gene: TRBV6-4
CDR3aa: CASSDRDRGGNQPQHF

j_gene: TRBJ2-1
v_gene: TRBV5-1
CDR3aa: CASSSGSGGYNEQFF

j_gene: TRBJ2-2
v_gene: TRBV12-3/TRBV12-4
CDR3aa: CASRTSPTGELFF